The rows below give T cell receptor beta chains drawn from one sample of a study of cytotoxic CD8 clonotypes in ibrutinib-treated CLL. Produced via immunoSEQ multiplex PCR; TCRdb's table is partial and in-frame only. The profile shows some 92,000 clones, 60% to 80% of them singletons. The source material was PBMCs, sampled after 24 months of ibrutinib treatment. The receptors were sampled from a human donor with chronic lymphocytic leukemia. Each CDR3 is given with its conserved first and last residue. Each record gives: clone size, J gene, V gene, D gene, CDR3 DNA, CDR3 protein. A D gene is named only where the DNA matches it firmly. Clone size is shown for a subset of rows, as once, few, many or a class of expanded clone.

. TRBJ1-2 TRBV5-1 . TGCGCCAGCAGCCCCGGCGGGGGCGATGGTGGCTACACCTTC CASSPGGGDGGYTF
. TRBJ1-5 TRBV19 TRBD1 TGTGCCAGTAGCACCCCGGGACAGGGCCAGCCCCAGCATTTT CASSTPGQGQPQHF
. TRBJ1-1 TRBV5-1 TRBD1 TGCGCCAGCAGTTTAGGGGGCAGAATGAACACTGAAGCTTTCTTT CASSLGGRMNTEAFF
. TRBJ1-2 TRBV7-9 TRBD1 TGTGCCAGCAGTTCCACAGGGGGCAACTATGGCTACACCTTC CASSSTGGNYGYTF
. TRBJ2-7 TRBV5-4 . TGTGCCAGCAGCTTGTCTGGGGCCAACTCCTACGAGCAGTACTTC CASSLSGANSYEQYF
. TRBJ2-4 TRBV19 TRBD2 TGTGCCAGTAGTTCCGAGCGGGAGGCTGGCAAAAACATTCAGTACTTC CASSSEREAGKNIQYF
. TRBJ2-7 TRBV9 TRBD2 TGTGCCAGCAGCGTCGCTCCAGCGGGAGGTTACGAGCAGTACTTC CASSVAPAGGYEQYF
. TRBJ2-7 TRBV19 TRBD1 TGTGCCACCTGGGACAGAATCTCCTACGAGCAGTACTTC CATWDRISYEQYF
. TRBJ2-7 TRBV27 TRBD1 TGTGCCAGCACCCCTTTTCCCCGCCTCCGGGACAGGGGATCCTACGAGCAGTACTTC CASTPFPRLRDRGSYEQYF
. TRBJ2-6 TRBV19 TRBD1 TGTGCCAGTAGTACCGGACAGGGGCGAGGAGGGGCCAACGTCCTGACTTTC CASSTGQGRGGANVLTF
. TRBJ1-1 TRBV9 . TGTGCCAGCAGCGTAGTCGCAGGGCGGGTCACTGAAGCTTTCTTT CASSVVAGRVTEAFF
once TRBJ2-1 TRBV7-9 TRBD2 TGTGCCACCTCGGGAGGCTACAATGAGCAGTTCTTC CATSGGYNEQFF
. TRBJ1-5 TRBV28 TRBD1 TGTGCCAGCAGTCCCCCGACAGGGGAAAGCAATCAGCCCCAGCATTTT CASSPPTGESNQPQHF
. TRBJ2-3 TRBV7-2 TRBD1 TGTGCCAGCAGCTTAGACGGGACAGGGGGCCGGACAGATACGCAGTATTTT CASSLDGTGGRTDTQYF
. TRBJ1-2 TRBV19 . TGTGCCAGTAGTACCCAGGGACGGGTTTATGGCTACACCTTC CASSTQGRVYGYTF
. TRBJ2-7 TRBV14 . TGTGCCAGCAGCCCAGGGCCGGGACTTAACTACGAGCAGTACTTC CASSPGPGLNYEQYF
. TRBJ2-7 TRBV19 TRBD1 TGTGCCAGTAGTCGGGACAGACGGAGCTCCTACGAGCAGTACTTC CASSRDRRSSYEQYF
many TRBJ1-5 TRBV2 . TGTGCCAGCAGTGAAGACGGGATGGACAACAATCAGCCCCAGCATTTT CASSEDGMDNNQPQHF
. TRBJ2-1 TRBV30 TRBD2 TGTGCCTGGAGTGGGAGTAGCGGGGCTCTTAGCTCCTACAATGAGCAGTTCTTC CAWSGSSGALSSYNEQFF
. TRBJ1-5 TRBV5-8 . TGTGCCAGCAGCTGGAATCAGCCCCAGCATTTT CASSWNQPQHF
. TRBJ2-5 TRBV27 . TGTGCCAGCAGTTTATCGACCCCTACCGGGGGCCCCCTTGACCAAGAGACCCAGTACTTC CASSLSTPTGGPLDQETQYF
. TRBJ2-2 TRBV6-4 . TGTGCCAGCAGTGACGGCGAATCCGGGGAGCTGTTTTTT CASSDGESGELFF
. TRBJ2-2 TRBV4-1 TRBD2 TGCGCCAGCAGCCAAGCCGGGACTAGCGGGAGAGGTATCGGGGAGCTGTTTTTT CASSQAGTSGRGIGELFF
. TRBJ2-1 TRBV10-1 . TGCGCCAGCGGGGTGGCAGGGACGAATGAGCAGTTCTTC CASGVAGTNEQFF
. TRBJ2-3 TRBV21-1 . TGTGCCAGCAGCAAAATGGGGGCAGAAACAGATACGCAGTATTTT CASSKMGAETDTQYF
. TRBJ2-6 TRBV28 . TGTGCCAGCATTCCGAGTGCTGGGGCCAACGTCCTGACTTTC CASIPSAGANVLTF
. TRBJ2-1 TRBV14 TRBD2 TGTGCCAGCAGCCGAACTAGCGGGGGGGCCAGAGGTGAGCAGTTCTTC CASSRTSGGARGEQFF
once TRBJ2-2 TRBV5-1 . TGCGCCAGCAGCACCGGAGCGGGGGAGCTGTTTTTT CASSTGAGELFF
. TRBJ2-1 TRBV7-9 TRBD2 TGTGCCAGCAGCTCCGGGACTAGCGTCGGCAATGAGCAGTTCTTC CASSSGTSVGNEQFF
. TRBJ2-7 TRBV14 TRBD1 TGTGCCAGCAGCCAGGGGACAGGGGGACGCGACGAGCAGTACTTC CASSQGTGGRDEQYF
. TRBJ2-2 TRBV5-1 TRBD2 TGCGCCAGCAGCGAAGCGGGGTTTAACACCGGGGAGCTGTTTTTT CASSEAGFNTGELFF
once TRBJ2-1 TRBV2 . TGTGCCAGCAGTGAGAGGCTGATAAACAATGAGCAGTTCTTC CASSERLINNEQFF
. TRBJ2-7 TRBV6-6 TRBD2 TGTGCCAGCAATCAGGTAGCGGGAGCCCTCGAGCAGTACTTC CASNQVAGALEQYF
. TRBJ2-7 TRBV4-2 TRBD2 TGTGCCAGCAGCTTGGTCGGCGGGAGTGGGGAGCAGTACTTC CASSLVGGSGEQYF
few TRBJ1-5 TRBV30 TRBD1 TGTGCCTGGGGGGACAGACCCAATCAGCCCCAGCATTTT CAWGDRPNQPQHF
. TRBJ2-1 TRBV14 . TGTGCCAGCAGCCGGGGATTTACGAACACTTACAATGAGCAGTTCTTC CASSRGFTNTYNEQFF
. TRBJ1-2 TRBV19 TRBD1 TGTGCCAGTAGTATCCCCGGGACAGGGCTAAGTAACTATGGCTACACCTTC CASSIPGTGLSNYGYTF
. TRBJ2-1 TRBV19 TRBD2 TGTGCCAGTAGTGTCCCGGGACTAGCGGTTAGCTCCTACAATGAGCAGTTCTTC CASSVPGLAVSSYNEQFF
few TRBJ1-4 TRBV29-1 . TGCAGCGTTCTGAGCCTAAACGGGAAACTGTTTTTT CSVLSLNGKLFF
. TRBJ2-7 TRBV27 TRBD1 TGTGCCAGCAGTCCCGACCCGACAGGGGGCTACGAGCAGTACTTC CASSPDPTGGYEQYF
. TRBJ2-3 TRBV28 . TGTGCCAGCATACTAGCGGAAGGGGGCAATACGCAGTATTTT CASILAEGGNTQYF
. TRBJ1-4 TRBV2 TRBD1 TGTGCCAGCACAGCAGGGGGGGTGGGTGAAAAACTGTTTTTT CASTAGGVGEKLFF
. TRBJ2-5 TRBV28 . TGTGCCACGTGGAGGGGCTTGGAGACCCAGTACTTC CATWRGLETQYF
. TRBJ2-3 TRBV25-1 . TGTGCCAGCAGCTCGGGACTCTCCACAGATACGCAGTATTTT CASSSGLSTDTQYF
. TRBJ2-7 TRBV2 TRBD1 TGTGCCAGCAGTGAACCCCCCGGGCAGGGGGTGAGCCTACTCGAGCAGTACTTC CASSEPPGQGVSLLEQYF
. TRBJ1-2 TRBV7-2 . TGTGCCAGCAGCCCTGACGCAGGGAAGTATGGCTACACCTTC CASSPDAGKYGYTF
. TRBJ2-7 TRBV6-5 . TGTGCCAGCAGACTCCGGGACTCCTACGAGCAGTACTTC CASRLRDSYEQYF
. TRBJ2-3 TRBV18 . TGTGCCAGCTCACCACCCCAGGGTAGGACAGATACGCAGTATTTT CASSPPQGRTDTQYF
. TRBJ2-1 TRBV7-2 TRBD2 TGTGCCAGCAGCTCCCAAGGGACTAGCGGCAATGAGCAGTTCTTC CASSSQGTSGNEQFF
. TRBJ1-1 TRBV11-2 TRBD1 TGTGCCAGCAGCGCCCGACAGGGGGGGACTGAAGCTTTCTTT CASSARQGGTEAFF
. TRBJ1-2 TRBV19 . TGTGCCAGTAGTATCCGTCTCGAAGGTGGCTACACCTTC CASSIRLEGGYTF
. TRBJ2-7 TRBV7-9 TRBD1 TGTGCCAGCAGCTTAGGGGACAGGTTACTCGTAGCCTACGAGCAGTACTTC CASSLGDRLLVAYEQYF
. TRBJ2-7 TRBV5-4 TRBD2 TGTGCCAGCAGCGTAGCGGGGAGCAGTTTGGAGCAGTACTTC CASSVAGSSLEQYF
. TRBJ1-6 TRBV10-2 . TGCGCCAGCAGTGAGGGGAGGCAGGGGCGGTCACCCCTCCACTTT CASSEGRQGRSPLHF
. TRBJ1-5 TRBV7-9 . TGTGCCAGCAGCTTAGGAGCAGGCAATCAGCCCCAGCATTTT CASSLGAGNQPQHF
. TRBJ2-7 TRBV11-3 . TGTGCCAGCAGCTTAGGGGCGGAAAGCTCCTACGAGCAGTACTTC CASSLGAESSYEQYF
. TRBJ1-4 TRBV7-9 TRBD1 TGTGCCAGCAGCTTAGCCACAGGGGGCACTAATGAAAAACTGTTTTTT CASSLATGGTNEKLFF